The 19 T cell receptor beta chains given below trace back to one sample, sequenced in a study of OX40 agonist ivuxolimab in advanced cancers. Data came from immunoSEQ multiplex PCR; TCRdb stores just in-frame clones and leaves some out. The sample lists 45,000 to 60,000 clones, roughly 86% occurring once. The starting material was CD4+ or CD8+ T cells sorted from blood, obtained in a trial of the OX40 agonist ivuxolimab. These TCRs come from an adult with an advanced solid tumor such as melanoma, head and neck, liver or kidney cancer.

This clone showed up just once. The genes are TRBV7-9 and TRBJ2-5; 8 bases line up with TRBD1. Trimming removed 5 bases from V and 4 bases from J; junction bases left unmatched: 3. The germline gives CDR1 SEHNR, CDR2 FQNEAQ (reference sequence). The CDR3 runs 13 residues. The CDR3 DNA is TGTGCCAGCAGCGCCCAGGGGGCAGAGACCCAGTACTTC. It specifies CASSAQGAETQYF.

V usage is TRBV18 and J usage is TRBJ2-3, with 7 bases fitting TRBD2. The V and J ends lost 2 bases and 4 bases, in that order; junction bases with no gene match: 0. The CDR3 extends over 13 amino acids. Germline V gives CDR1 KGHSH, CDR2 LQKENI. DNA of the CDR3: TGTGCCAGCTCACCAGCGGGAGCAGATACGCAGTATTTT. Protein sequence: CASSPAGADTQYF. The whole variable domain, filled in from reference TRBV18 and TRBJ2-3, reads NAGVMQNPRHLVRRRGQEARLRCSPMKGHSHVYWYRQLPEEGLKFMVYLQKENIIDESGMPKERFSAEFPKEGPSILRIQQVVRGDSAAYFCASSPAGADTQYFGPGTRLTVL.

The CDR3 loop is CASSSGGGETQYF. The CDR3 DNA reads TGCGCCAGCAGCTCAGGAGGCGGAGAGACCCAGTACTTC. This rearrangement joins TRBV5-1 to TRBJ2-5, with D maybe TRBD2 (5 bases). There are 13 residues in the CDR3. Germline CDR1 and CDR2: SGHRS and YFSETQ. Trimming took off 3 bases at V and 4 bases at J, with 10 bases between the two ends.

This rearrangement joins TRBV16 to TRBJ1-5; D ambiguous. The germline CDR1 and CDR2 sequences are KGHSY and FQNENV. V was shortened by 4 bases and J by 0 bases, with 7 bases between the two germline ends. The CDR3 extends over 14 amino acids. In nucleotides, the CDR3 is TGTGCCAGCAGCCGATCGGATAGCAATCAGCCCCAGCATTTT. As protein: CASSRSDSNQPQHF.

The chain recombines TRBV4-2 with TRBJ2-5, with 8 bases matching TRBD2. J was trimmed by 5 bases and V by 0 bases; bases with no gene match: 11. This CDR3 has 17 amino acids. From germline, CDR1 is LGHNA and CDR2 YNFKEQ. The CDR3 spells CASSQDPRSAGVETQYF. In DNA, the CDR3 is TGTGCCAGCAGCCAAGATCCTCGTTCAGCGGGAGTGGAGACCCAGTACTTC.

This chain joins TRBV27 and TRBJ2-1, with a weak D call TRBD2 (6 bases). Germline lookup yields CDR1 MNHEY and CDR2 SMNVEV (reference sequence). V was clipped by 5 bases and J by 8 bases, with 16 bases between them. The CDR3 loop spans 14 amino acids. This chain's CDR3 is CASSLRGGSHEQFF. The CDR3 coding sequence is TGTGCCAGCAGTCTCCGTGGAGGGTCGCATGAGCAGTTCTTC.

The J gene is TRBJ1-2, the V gene TRBV7-2; 7 nucleotides match TRBD1. The CDR3 covers 12 residues. Germline CDR1 and CDR2: SGHTA and FQGNSA. Trimming removed 5 bases from V and 10 bases from J; junction bases left unmatched: 7. The CDR3 nucleotides read TGTGCCAGCAGCCGACAGGGATTTGACTACACCTTC. This codes for CASSRQGFDYTF.

The V call is TRBV5-1, the J call TRBJ1-1, with D possibly matching TRBD1 (5 bases). From germline, CDR1 is SGHRS and CDR2 YFSETQ. CDR3 length: 14 residues. The ends were cut back, 1 base at V and 4 bases at J, with 11 bases in the middle. The CDR3 reads CASSLIGDPTEAFF. For the CDR3, the DNA is TGCGCCAGCAGCTTGATAGGGGACCCCACTGAAGCTTTCTTT.

The chain carries TRBV19 and TRBJ1-2, with 7 bases lining up with TRBD1. Germline trimming cut 3 bases from V and 1 base from J; bases unmatched to any gene: 8. The CDR3 covers 16 residues. The V gene's germline CDR1 is LNHDA and CDR2 SQIVND (reference sequence). In DNA, the CDR3 is TGTGCCAGTAGTATTGACAGGGTAGCCGGTAACTATGGCTACACCTTC. This gives the protein CASSIDRVAGNYGYTF.

The DNA of the CDR3 is TGTGCCAGTACCCAGGAAGGGACAGGGAAGACTGAAGCTTTCTTT. This gives the protein CASTQEGTGKTEAFF. The chain couples TRBV19 to TRBJ1-1, with 9 nucleotides matching TRBD1. V lost 7 bases and J lost 5; bases outside the gene matches: 11. The germline gives CDR1 LNHDA, CDR2 SQIVND (reference sequence). This CDR3 spans 15 amino acids.

The chain joins TRBV7-2 to TRBJ2-5, with 7 bases identical to TRBD1. CDR3 size: 14 residues. J was trimmed by 2 bases and V by 5 bases; bases with no gene match: 5. Germline loops: CDR1 SGHTA, CDR2 FQGNSA. In DNA, the CDR3 is TGTGCCAGCAGCATAGGGGGCCTTCAAGAGACCCAGTACTTC. This gives the protein CASSIGGLQETQYF. The full variable domain, with the rest looked up from reference TRBV7-2 and TRBJ2-5, is GAGVSQSPSNKVTEKGKDVELRCDPISGHTALYWYRQSLGQGLEFLIYFQGNSAPDKSGLPSDRFSAERTGGSVSTLTIQRTQQEDSAVYLCASSIGGLQETQYFGPGTRLLVL.

The J gene is TRBJ1-5, the V gene TRBV27; 7 positions agree with TRBD1. V gave up 2 bases and J gave up 2 bases; unmatched junction bases: 9. The length of the CDR3 is 17 residues. Germline V gene sequence: CDR1 MNHEY, CDR2 SMNVEV (reference sequence). The CDR3 DNA follows: TGTGCCAGCAGTTTAACCTGGGACAGATGGGGCAATCAGCCCCAGCATTTT. This encodes CASSLTWDRWGNQPQHF.

Notes on this clone: In the same sample, other DNA sequences code for this CDR3. The chain links TRBV29-1 to TRBJ2-7; D uncertain. The germline V gene encodes CDR1 SQVTM and CDR2 ANQGSEA. CDR3 length equals 12 residues. V lost 4 bases to trimming and J lost 5 bases, with 12 bases between them. The CDR3 protein is CSVGVPRHEQYF. CDR3 in DNA: TGCAGCGTTGGAGTCCCCCGCCACGAGCAGTACTTC.

The V call is TRBV7-3, the J call TRBJ2-2; the D is unclear. V lost 4 bases and J 8 bases, leaving 20 bases between the germline ends. This CDR3 contains 16 residues. CDR1 SGHTA and CDR2 FQGTGA come from the germline V gene. CDR3 DNA: TGTGCCAGCAGCTCATCGGACGGCGAGACACCGGGGGAGCTGTTTTTT. This sequence encodes CASSSSDGETPGELFF.

The chain is built from TRBV29-1 and TRBJ2-5; D might be TRBD1 (6 bases). V lost 6 bases and J lost 1, with 12 bases in between. Per germline, CDR1 SQVTM and CDR2 ANQGSEA. CDR3 size: 13 residues. CDR3 coding DNA: TGCAGCGTCCAGGGGAACCCCCAAGAGACCCAGTACTTC. Translating it yields CSVQGNPQETQYF.

The rearrangement uses TRBV5-5 and TRBJ2-7; TRBD1 matches at 7 bases. Trimming cost V 4 bases and J 3 bases; bases outside gene matches: 4. This CDR3 comprises 13 residues. CDR1 and CDR2 (germline): SGHKS, YYEKEE (reference sequence). CDR3 DNA: TGTGCCAGCAGCGTGGACAGGTTCTACGAGCAGTACTTC. This translates into CASSVDRFYEQYF.

This clone appeared a few times. This chain links TRBV2 with TRBJ1-4; D is undetermined. The ends were cut back, 1 base at V and 9 bases at J, with 0 bases in the middle. The CDR3 consists of 10 residues. Germline V CDR1 and CDR2: SNHLY, FYNNEI. CDR3 in amino acids: CASSEEKLFF. The CDR3 DNA follows: TGTGCCAGCAGTGAAGAAAAACTGTTTTTT.

This clone appeared a single time. This chain connects TRBV7-2 to TRBJ1-2, with D uncertain. The CDR3 is 14 residues long. Trimming shortened V by 1 base and J by 6 bases, and 12 bases separated the two germline ends. Germline CDR1 SGHTA, CDR2 FQGNSA. The CDR3 spells CASSLDPGIHGYTF. The CDR3 DNA reads TGTGCCAGCAGCTTAGACCCGGGGATACATGGCTACACCTTC. Full variable domain (outside the CDR3, taken from reference TRBV7-2 and TRBJ1-2): GAGVSQSPSNKVTEKGKDVELRCDPISGHTALYWYRQSLGQGLEFLIYFQGNSAPDKSGLPSDRFSAERTGGSVSTLTIQRTQQEDSAVYLCASSLDPGIHGYTFGSGTRLTVV.

CDR3 sequence reads: CASSNKAHGAYEQYF. CDR3 in DNA: TGTGCCAGTAGTAATAAGGCCCATGGGGCCTACGAGCAGTACTTC. The V and J genes are TRBV19 and TRBJ2-7; D gene uncertain. The germline V gene encodes CDR1 LNHDA and CDR2 SQIVND (reference sequence). Trimming took off 4 bases at V and 2 bases at J, with 15 bases between the two ends. The CDR3 is made up of 15 amino acids.